This T cell receptor (beta chain) stems from a study of blood T cell repertoires in COVID-19. Libraries were prepared by immunoSEQ multiplex PCR; TCRdb keeps only in-frame clonotypes and omits some of them. Among 400,000 to 550,000 clones, around 88% were seen once, and the ten largest hold about 4.3%. Trimming took 7 bases from V and 4 from J; bases not matched to a gene: 15. The CDR3 has 16 residues. The V gene's germline CDR1 is MDHEN and CDR2 SYDVKM. The chain carries TRBV28 and TRBJ2-7; 8 bases align to TRBD2. The specimen was peripheral blood. This clonotype was obtained from a woman under 40 with acute or convalescent COVID-19. The CDR3: CASTPGRGTYTYEQYF. The CDR3 coding sequence is TGTGCCAGCACCCCCGGGAGGGGCACCTACACTTACGAGCAGTACTTC.